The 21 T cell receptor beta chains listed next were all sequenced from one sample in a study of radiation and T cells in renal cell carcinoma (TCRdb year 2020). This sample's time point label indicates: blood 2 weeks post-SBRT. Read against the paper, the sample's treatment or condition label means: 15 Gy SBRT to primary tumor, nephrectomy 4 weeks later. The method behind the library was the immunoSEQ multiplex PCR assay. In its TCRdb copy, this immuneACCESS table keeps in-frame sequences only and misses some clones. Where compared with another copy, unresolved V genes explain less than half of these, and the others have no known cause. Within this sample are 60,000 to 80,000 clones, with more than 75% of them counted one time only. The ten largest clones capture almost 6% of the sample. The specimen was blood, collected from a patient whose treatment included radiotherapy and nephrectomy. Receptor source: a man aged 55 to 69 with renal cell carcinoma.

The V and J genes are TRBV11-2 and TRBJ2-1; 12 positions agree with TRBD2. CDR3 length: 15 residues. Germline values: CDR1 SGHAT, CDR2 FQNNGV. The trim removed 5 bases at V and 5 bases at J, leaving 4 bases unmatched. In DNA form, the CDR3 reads TGTGCCAGCAGCCCTGGACTAGCGGGAAACAATGAGCAGTTCTTC. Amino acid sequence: CASSPGLAGNNEQFF. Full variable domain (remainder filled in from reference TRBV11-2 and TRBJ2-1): EAGVAQSPRYKIIEKRQSVAFWCNPISGHATLYWYQQILGQGPKLLIQFQNNGVVDDSQLPKDRFSAERLKGVDSTLKIQPAKLEDSAVYLCASSPGLAGNNEQFFGPGTRLTVL.

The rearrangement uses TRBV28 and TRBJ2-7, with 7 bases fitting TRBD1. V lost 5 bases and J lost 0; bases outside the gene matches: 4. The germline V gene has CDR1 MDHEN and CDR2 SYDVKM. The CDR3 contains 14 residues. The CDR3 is CASSEQGPSYEQYF. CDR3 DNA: TGTGCCAGCAGTGAACAGGGGCCCTCCTACGAGCAGTACTTC.

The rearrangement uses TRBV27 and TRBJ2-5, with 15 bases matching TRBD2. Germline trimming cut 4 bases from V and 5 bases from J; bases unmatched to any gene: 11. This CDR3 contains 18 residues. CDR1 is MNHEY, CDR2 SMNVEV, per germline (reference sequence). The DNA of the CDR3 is TGTGCCAGCAGTTCGACCGGGACTAGCGGGAGGAGAGTGGAGACCCAGTACTTC. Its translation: CASSSTGTSGRRVETQYF.

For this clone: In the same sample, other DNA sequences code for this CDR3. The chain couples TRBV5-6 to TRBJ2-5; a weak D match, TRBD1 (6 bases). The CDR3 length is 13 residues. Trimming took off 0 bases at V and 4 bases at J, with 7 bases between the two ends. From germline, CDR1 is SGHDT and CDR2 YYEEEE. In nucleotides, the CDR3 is TGTGCCAGCAGCTTGGGGGGGCGAGAGACCCAGTACTTC. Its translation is CASSLGGRETQYF. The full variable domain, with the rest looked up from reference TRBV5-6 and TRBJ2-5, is DAGVTQSPTHLIKTRGQQVTLRCSPKSGHDTVSWYQQALGQGPQFIFQYYEEEERQRGNFPDRFSGHQFPNYSSELNVNALLLGDSALYLCASSLGGRETQYFGPGTRLLVL.

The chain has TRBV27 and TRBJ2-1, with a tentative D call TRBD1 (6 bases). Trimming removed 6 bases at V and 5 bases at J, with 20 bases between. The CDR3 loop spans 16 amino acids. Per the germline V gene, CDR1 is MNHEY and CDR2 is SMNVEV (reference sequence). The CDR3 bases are TGTGCCAGCAGACGTATAACTGGGGCAGGGGACAATGAGCAGTTCTTC. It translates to CASRRITGAGDNEQFF.

The CDR3: CASCLGREKETQYF. The CDR3 DNA sequence: TGCGCCAGCTGCCTGGGGCGGGAGAAGGAGACCCAGTACTTC. The gene calls are TRBV10-2 and TRBJ2-5; 7 positions agree with TRBD2. Trimming removed 8 bases from V and 5 bases from J; junction bases left unmatched: 11. CDR1 and CDR2 from the germline V gene are WSHSY and SAAADI. The CDR3 has 14 residues.

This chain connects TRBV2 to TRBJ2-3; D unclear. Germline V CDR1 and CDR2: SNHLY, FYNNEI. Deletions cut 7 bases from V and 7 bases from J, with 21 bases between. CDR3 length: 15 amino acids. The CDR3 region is CASISFQSRLNTQYF. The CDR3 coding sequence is TGTGCCAGCATAAGCTTCCAAAGCAGGTTAAATACGCAGTATTTT.

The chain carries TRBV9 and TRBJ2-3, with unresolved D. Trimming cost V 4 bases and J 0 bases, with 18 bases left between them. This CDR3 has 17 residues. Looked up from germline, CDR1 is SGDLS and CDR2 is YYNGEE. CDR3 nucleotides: TGTGCCAGCAGCCCGAGCCTTTCGTACTTTAGCACAGATACGCAGTATTTT. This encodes CASSPSLSYFSTDTQYF.

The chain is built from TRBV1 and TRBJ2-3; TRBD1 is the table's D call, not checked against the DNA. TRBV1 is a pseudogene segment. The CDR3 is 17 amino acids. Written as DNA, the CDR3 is TGCACCAGCAGCCAAGCCCTCGGACAGGGCAACACAGATACGCAGTATTTT. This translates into CTSSQALGQGNTDTQYF.

The CDR3 region has the DNA TGTGCCAGCAGCGCGGTAGGACCCAAGAACACTGAAGCTTTCTTT. This gives the protein CASSAVGPKNTEAFF. V usage is TRBV2 and J usage is TRBJ1-1; no reliable D call. Germline V gives CDR1 SNHLY, CDR2 FYNNEI. The CDR3 is 15 residues long. V lost 6 bases and J lost 1, with 15 bases in between.

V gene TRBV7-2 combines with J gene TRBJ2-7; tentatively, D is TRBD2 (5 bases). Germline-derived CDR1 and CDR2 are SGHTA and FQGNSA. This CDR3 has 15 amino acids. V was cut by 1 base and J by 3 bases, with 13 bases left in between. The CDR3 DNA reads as TGTGCCAGCAGCTTAGGTTATCTTGGGAGCTACGAGCAGTACTTC. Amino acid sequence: CASSLGYLGSYEQYF.

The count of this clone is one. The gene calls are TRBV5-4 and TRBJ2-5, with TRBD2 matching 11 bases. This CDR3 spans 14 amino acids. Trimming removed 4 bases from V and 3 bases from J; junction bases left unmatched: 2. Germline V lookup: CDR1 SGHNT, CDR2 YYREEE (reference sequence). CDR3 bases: TGTGCCAGCAGCCAGGGACTAGCGGAAGAGACCCAGTACTTC. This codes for CASSQGLAEETQYF.

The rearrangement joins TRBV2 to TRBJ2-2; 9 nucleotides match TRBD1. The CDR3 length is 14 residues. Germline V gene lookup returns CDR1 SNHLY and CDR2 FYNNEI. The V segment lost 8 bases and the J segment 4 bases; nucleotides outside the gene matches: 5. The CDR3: CASWRDRVTGELFF. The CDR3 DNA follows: TGTGCCAGCTGGCGGGACAGGGTCACCGGGGAGCTGTTTTTT. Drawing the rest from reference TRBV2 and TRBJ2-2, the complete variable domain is EPEVTQTPSHQVTQMGQEVILRCVPISNHLYFYWYRQILGQKVEFLVSFYNNEISEKSEIFDDQFSVERPDGSNFTLKIRSTKLEDSAMYFCASWRDRVTGELFFGEGSRLTVL.

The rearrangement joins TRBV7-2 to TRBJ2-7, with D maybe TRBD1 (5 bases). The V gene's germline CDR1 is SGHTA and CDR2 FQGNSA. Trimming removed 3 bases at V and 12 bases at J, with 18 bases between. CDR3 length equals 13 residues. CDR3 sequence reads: CASSLVGQGPSYF. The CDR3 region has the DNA TGTGCCAGCAGCTTGGTTGGGCAGGGCCCTTCGTACTTC.

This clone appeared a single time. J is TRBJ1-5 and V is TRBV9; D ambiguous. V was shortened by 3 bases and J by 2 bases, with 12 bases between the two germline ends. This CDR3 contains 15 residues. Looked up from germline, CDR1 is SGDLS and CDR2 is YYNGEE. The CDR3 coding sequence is TGTGCCAGCAGCGCTGGGCCCTGGGGCAATCAGCCCCAGCATTTT. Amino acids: CASSAGPWGNQPQHF.

As DNA, the CDR3 is TGTGCCAGCAGCCGCCGGACAGGCAACTATGGCTACACCTTC. Protein: CASSRRTGNYGYTF. The chain recombines TRBV14 with TRBJ1-2; 7 bases map to TRBD1. The CDR3 length is 14 residues. V shed 4 bases and J 2 bases; nucleotides not matched to a gene: 4. Germline CDR1 SGHDN, CDR2 FVKESK.

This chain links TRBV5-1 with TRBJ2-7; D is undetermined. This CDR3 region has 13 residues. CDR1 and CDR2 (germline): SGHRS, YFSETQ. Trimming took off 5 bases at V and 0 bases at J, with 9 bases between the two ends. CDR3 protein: CASRMQASYEQYF. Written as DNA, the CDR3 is TGCGCCAGCAGGATGCAGGCCTCCTACGAGCAGTACTTC.

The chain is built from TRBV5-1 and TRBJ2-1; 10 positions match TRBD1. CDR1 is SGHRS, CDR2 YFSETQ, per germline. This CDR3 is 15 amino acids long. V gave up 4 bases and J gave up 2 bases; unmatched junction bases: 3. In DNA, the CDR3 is TGCGCCAGCAGCGGCGGACAGGGGGCCTACAATGAGCAGTTCTTC. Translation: CASSGGQGAYNEQFF.

Written as DNA, the CDR3 is TGTGCCAGCAGCCTAGGGGCGGCTCAGCCCCAGCATTTT. Residues: CASSLGAAQPQHF. The rearrangement links TRBV7-3 to TRBJ1-5, with D maybe TRBD1 (5 bases). Deletions cut 5 bases from V and 6 bases from J, with 11 bases between. The germline V gene has CDR1 SGHTA and CDR2 FQGTGA. This CDR3 has 13 amino acids.

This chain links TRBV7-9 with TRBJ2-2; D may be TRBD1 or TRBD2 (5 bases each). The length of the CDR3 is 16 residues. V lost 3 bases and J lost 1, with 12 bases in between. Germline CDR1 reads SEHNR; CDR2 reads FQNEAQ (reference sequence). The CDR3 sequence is CASSLRGAWNTGELFF. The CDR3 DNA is TGTGCCAGCAGCTTGAGGGGCGCGTGGAACACCGGGGAGCTGTTTTTT.

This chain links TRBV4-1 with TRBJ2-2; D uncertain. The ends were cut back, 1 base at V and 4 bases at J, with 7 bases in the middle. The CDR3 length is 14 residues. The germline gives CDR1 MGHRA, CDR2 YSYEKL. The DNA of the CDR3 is TGCGCCAGCAGCCAAGGAATGCCCACCGGGGAGCTGTTTTTT. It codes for CASSQGMPTGELFF.